The sample holds a few counts of the clone carrying this TCR beta chain. As yet, its antigen is unknown. The data originate from a study of cytomegalovirus exposure and HLA in healthy donors. Study at large: Some 200 million T cells yielded 117 million unique TCR beta sequences, as an earlier analysis found. Genotyping of 400 or so donors showed that about 84% belonged to the Caucasian-associated ancestry cluster. Whole-study findings and limits: It was reported in a later analysis that an Asian-associated ancestry cluster showed fewer N-insertions than the roughly 670-donor mean.

Germline V gene sequence: CDR1 MDHEN, CDR2 SYDVKM. V was clipped by 8 bases and J by 5 bases; unmatched bases: 9. This CDR3 comprises 15 residues. The PCR had 60 Vbeta and 13 Jbeta primers. Sequencing was performed with immunoSEQ multiplex PCR; in TCRdb, only in-frame clones are kept and a portion is missing. The sample contains roughly 150,000 clones, around 77% of which appear only once. This chain links TRBV28 with TRBJ2-2, with 9 positions matching TRBD1. Sequencing was carried out using PBMCs. The clonotype was recovered from a young man in good health and CMV-seronegative. The CDR3 region has the DNA TGTGCCAGCGTTGGTACAGGGGGCGGAACCGGGGAGCTGTTTTTT. Its protein product is CASVGTGGGTGELFF.